This T cell receptor beta chain was identified during a study of cytomegalovirus exposure and HLA in healthy donors. General study results and limits: Further analysis was carried out later, and it showed several of the most significant clusters appearing linked to common viral pathogens.

This PCR relied on a set of 60 Vbeta primers and 13 Jbeta primers. Generated by immunoSEQ multiplex PCR, the TCRdb table keeps only in-frame clones and is missing some. The table has about 92,000 clones, approximately 81% seen once; the top ten hold about 1.2%. To note about this clone: Its antigen is as yet unknown.

Material: PBMCs. This sequence was found in a girl between 2 and 10 years old in good health and CMV-seropositive.

CDR3 coding DNA: TGTGCCAGCAGCCCCCGAGGAGGAAACACTGAAGCTTTCTTT. Protein: CASSPRGGNTEAFF. The rearrangement uses TRBV7-9 and TRBJ1-1; D unresolved. The V gene lost 5 bases and the J gene lost 2 bases, with 12 bases spanning the gap. The germline V gene has CDR1 SEHNR and CDR2 FQNEAQ (reference sequence). The length of the CDR3 is 14 residues.